Presented here are 20 T cell receptor beta chains from one specimen sequenced in a study of blood T cell repertoires in COVID-19. Assay used: immunoSEQ multiplex PCR; TCRdb lists only in-frame clones, some missing. This sample has tens of thousands of clones, with around four fifths found just once. The sequencing input was peripheral blood. Receptors originate from a human donor in a cohort sampled during active COVID-19.

The chain combines TRBV19 with TRBJ2-1, with D uncertain. Trimming shortened V by 3 bases and J by 6 bases, and 9 bases separated the two germline ends. CDR1 is LNHDA and CDR2 is SQIVND in the germline V gene (reference sequence). The length of the CDR3 is 13 residues. CDR3 region: CASSIGVGNEQFF. CDR3 in DNA: TGTGCCAGTAGTATTGGAGTCGGCAATGAGCAGTTCTTC.

The V gene is TRBV6-5, the J gene TRBJ1-5; no reliable D call. The CDR3 runs 14 residues. Germline values: CDR1 MNHEY, CDR2 SVGAGI. V was trimmed by 5 bases and J by 3 bases, leaving 11 bases between them. The DNA of the CDR3 is TGTGCCAGCAGTCGCACCGGGATCAATCAGCCCCAGCATTTT. It codes for CASSRTGINQPQHF.

The chain combines TRBV20-1 with TRBJ2-7; D might be TRBD2 (6 bases). Trimming shortened V by 3 bases and J by 2 bases, and 17 bases separated the two germline ends. The germline gives CDR1 DFQATT, CDR2 SNEGSKA (reference sequence). The CDR3 loop spans 15 amino acids. The chain's CDR3 is CSASRTGGSPYEQYF. The CDR3 DNA reads TGCAGTGCTAGTCGTACCGGGGGATCCCCCTACGAGCAGTACTTC.

The J gene is TRBJ2-1, the V gene TRBV30, with TRBD2 identical over 7 bases. The germline gives CDR1 GTSNPN, CDR2 SVGIG (reference sequence). This CDR3 contains 15 residues. V lost 5 bases, J lost 8 bases, and 15 bases stayed unmatched. The CDR3 DNA follows: TGTGCCTGGTTCCCTGTCCAGCGGGGCACAGATGAGCAGTTCTTC. It yields the protein CAWFPVQRGTDEQFF.

The CDR3 DNA reads TGTGCCAGCAGTTACGAGGTCGTGAACACTGAAGCTTTCTTT. This gives the protein CASSYEVVNTEAFF. The V and J genes are TRBV6-2 or TRBV6-3 and TRBJ1-1; D gene uncertain. The germline V and J ends were trimmed by 2 bases and 0 bases, with 7 bases remaining between them. This CDR3 comprises 14 residues. Germline CDR1 MNHEY, CDR2 SVGEGT.

V is TRBV10-3 and J is TRBJ1-6; tentative D call: TRBD1 (6 bases). In germline, CDR1 is ENHRY, CDR2 SYGVKD. V gave up 10 bases and J gave up 7 bases, with 14 bases separating them. This CDR3 contains 13 residues. The CDR3 coding sequence is TGTGCCACCCAGGGGTTAGGCAATTCACCCCTCCACTTT. This codes for CATQGLGNSPLHF.

This sequence joins TRBV21-1 and TRBJ1-2. TRBV21-1 is a pseudogene locus. This CDR3 region has 12 residues. The CDR3 reads CASRLGRYGYTF. In nucleotides, the CDR3 is TGTGCCAGCAGATTAGGGAGATATGGCTACACCTTC.

This sequence joins TRBV25-1 and TRBJ1-1; TRBD1 matches at 7 bases. The germline gives CDR1 MGHDK, CDR2 SYGVNS. J gave up 6 bases and V 8 bases, and 12 bases lay outside the gene matches. The CDR3 sequence is 14 residues long. The CDR3 DNA sequence: TGTGCCAGCGTGGGACCGACAGGGACCCCTGAAGCTTTCTTT. Protein: CASVGPTGTPEAFF.

This clone appeared a few times. The chain is built from TRBV4-2 and TRBJ2-7; D is perhaps TRBD1 (6 bases). CDR3 length equals 13 residues. Germline V CDR1 and CDR2: LGHNA, YNFKEQ. V shed 4 bases and J shed 5 bases, with 12 bases lying between them. The chain's CDR3 is CASSRSRGDEQYF. As DNA, the CDR3 is TGTGCCAGCAGCCGTTCCAGGGGCGACGAGCAGTACTTC.

The chain employs TRBV12-3 or TRBV12-4 and TRBJ2-3; 7 nucleotides align to TRBD2. The CDR3 extends over 13 amino acids. The V and J ends lost 3 bases and 7 bases, in that order; junction bases with no gene match: 4. The chain's CDR3 is CASSFPGGYTQYF. DNA of the CDR3: TGTGCCAGCAGTTTTCCCGGGGGGTATACGCAGTATTTT.

The J gene is TRBJ1-1, the V gene TRBV19; 7 nucleotides align to TRBD1. CDR1 LNHDA and CDR2 SQIVND come from the germline V gene (reference sequence). Losses at the gene ends were 5 bases for V and 0 bases for J; bases not matched to a gene: 6. This CDR3 contains 15 residues. In DNA form, the CDR3 reads TGTGCCAGTAGTGAGGGACAGCCAATGAACACTGAAGCTTTCTTT. This translates into CASSEGQPMNTEAFF.

V usage is TRBV29-1 and J usage is TRBJ2-7; 11 positions match TRBD1. This CDR3 contains 14 residues. Germline lookup yields CDR1 SQVTM and CDR2 ANQGSEA. The J segment lost 5 bases and the V segment lost 7 bases, leaving 10 bases of the junction unmatched. In DNA form, the CDR3 reads TGCAGCGCTTCTAGGCGGGACAGGGGGAACGAGCAGTACTTC. It yields the protein CSASRRDRGNEQYF.

V usage is TRBV15 and J usage is TRBJ2-2; TRBD1 matches 12 bases. Unmatched junction bases numbered 8, after V lost 6 bases and J lost 6 bases. Germline-derived CDR1 and CDR2 are LNHNV and YYDKDF (reference sequence). This CDR3 comprises 16 residues. CDR3 bases: TGTGCCACCAGAACCGGGACAGGGGGCGCCGCCGGGGAGCTGTTTTTT. Translating it yields CATRTGTGGAAGELFF.

The chain is built from TRBV5-1 and TRBJ1-2, with 10 bases aligning to TRBD1. Germline-derived CDR1 and CDR2 are SGHRS and YFSETQ. The CDR3 extends over 14 amino acids. Trimming took 3 bases from V and 4 from J; bases not matched to a gene: 3. The DNA of the CDR3 is TGCGCCAGCAGCTCCTGGACAGGGGGCTATGGCTACACCTTC. This gives the protein CASSSWTGGYGYTF.

V gene TRBV5-1 combines with J gene TRBJ2-7, with 8 bases identical to TRBD1. Looked up from germline, CDR1 is SGHRS and CDR2 is YFSETQ. The V and J ends lost 3 bases and 2 bases, in that order; junction bases with no gene match: 7. The CDR3 has 15 residues. CDR3 in amino acids: CASSSTPGQAYEQYF. DNA of the CDR3: TGCGCCAGCAGCTCAACCCCGGGACAGGCCTACGAGCAGTACTTC.

The rearrangement joins TRBV7-3 to TRBJ2-7; a weak D match, TRBD2 (6 bases). CDR3 length: 20 amino acids. V gave up 4 bases and J gave up 0 bases, with 28 bases separating them. Germline assignment: CDR1 SGHTA and CDR2 FQGTGA. CDR3 DNA: TGTGCCAGCAGCTGCCCCGGGAGTAGCGGAGGTGCAGTTTCCTCCTACGAGCAGTACTTC. It translates to CASSCPGSSGGAVSSYEQYF.

This chain joins TRBV28 and TRBJ2-3; weak D call: TRBD2 (6 bases). Trimming pared 8 bases from V and 1 base from J, leaving 16 bases between. The germline CDR1 and CDR2 sequences are MDHEN and SYDVKM. The CDR3 length is 15 residues. CDR3 amino acids: CASSLGGAGTDTQYF. In DNA, the CDR3 is TGTGCCAGCTCCCTTGGAGGGGCTGGCACAGATACGCAGTATTTT.

This clone was recorded once. The rearrangement uses TRBV6-2 or TRBV6-3 and TRBJ2-7, with 12 positions matching TRBD2. The V gene's germline CDR1 is MNHEY and CDR2 SVGEGT. The CDR3 is made up of 16 amino acids. J lost 5 bases, V lost 5 bases, and 10 bases had no gene match. CDR3: CASSDPSGGAGHEQYF. CDR3 DNA: TGTGCCAGCAGTGACCCTAGCGGGGGGGCCGGGCACGAGCAGTACTTC.

A remark on this clone: Germline and junction disagree at one end, which may indicate a read error. J is TRBJ1-4 and V is TRBV18, with D possibly matching TRBD1 (6 bases). The germline V gene encodes CDR1 KGHSH and CDR2 LQKENI. This CDR3 spans 13 amino acids. The DNA of the CDR3 is TGTGCCAGCTCACCGGGGACAAATGGAAAACTGTTTTTT. Encoded protein: CASSPGTNGKLFF.

The chain employs TRBV9 and TRBJ2-5; D gene ambiguous. From germline, CDR1 is SGDLS and CDR2 YYNGEE. The V gene lost 3 bases and the J gene lost 4 bases, with 10 bases spanning the gap. The CDR3 extends over 13 amino acids. CDR3 sequence: CASSGHTGETQYF. The CDR3 nucleotides are TGTGCCAGCAGCGGTCATACCGGAGAGACCCAGTACTTC.